The next 30 T cell receptor beta chains were all read from a single sample in a study of T cells expressing NK-cell markers. TCRdb reprocessed the 5' RACE reads and reports one entry per CDR3 protein, with no DNA. The listing records more than 120,000 distinct CDR3 sequences. The sample was blood T cells: a sorted CD56 or NKG2C T cell subset, CD4+ or CD8+ T cells, or bulk PBMC T cells (not recorded which). The receptors here all came from a man between 18 and 29 years old in good health.

This chain links TRBV5-4 with TRBJ2-3; TCRdb lists TRBD2, though no DNA is available to test this call. The CDR3 spans 15 residues. CDR1 and CDR2 (germline): SGHNT, YYREEE (reference sequence). This chain's CDR3 is CASRPAGAGEDTQYF.

This chain connects TRBV11-2 to TRBJ2-1; TCRdb's assignment of TRBD2 cannot be checked, as there is no DNA. The CDR3 runs to 18 residues. Germline lookup yields CDR1 SGHAT and CDR2 FQNNGV. The CDR3 sequence: CASSLLKTSGTTYNEQFF.

The chain recombines TRBV30 with TRBJ2-1; with no DNA, the TCRdb D assignment of TRBD2 cannot be verified. Looked up from germline, CDR1 is GTSNPN and CDR2 is SVGIG (reference sequence). CDR3 length: 13 residues. The CDR3 sequence: CAWGLVSHNEQFF.

The chain has TRBV24-1 and TRBJ2-1; TCRdb picks TRBD1, but there is no DNA to check that call. This CDR3 is built from 11 residues. Germline V CDR1 and CDR2: KGHDR, SFDVKD. The CDR3 sequence: CAVGAGNEQFF.

V is TRBV7-9 and J is TRBJ2-2; lacking DNA, the TRBD1 call made by TCRdb goes unchecked. CDR1 is SEHNR and CDR2 is FQNEAQ in the germline V gene (reference sequence). This CDR3 spans 15 amino acids. The CDR3 loop is CASSSLRGRTGELFF.

J is TRBJ2-2 and V is TRBV6-1; TCRdb picks TRBD1, but there is no DNA to check that call. CDR3 length: 17 residues. Germline CDR1 reads MNHNS; CDR2 reads SASEGT. CDR3 protein: CASSDWGDRGLTGELFF.

The rearrangement links TRBV6-2 or TRBV6-3 to TRBJ2-7; TCRdb's D call of TRBD2 is untestable without DNA. This CDR3 has 15 residues. CDR1 is MNHEY, CDR2 SVGEGT, per germline. The CDR3 sequence: CASSASGLAGHEQYF.

The V call is TRBV6-6, the J call TRBJ2-5. The CDR3 contains 12 residues. The V gene's germline CDR1 is MNHNY and CDR2 SVGAGI (reference sequence). This CDR3 is CASSLEEETQYF.

The chain is built from TRBV5-5 and TRBJ2-3; TCRdb's D gene call, TRBD2, goes unchecked for lack of DNA. This CDR3 spans 15 amino acids. Per germline, CDR1 SGHKS and CDR2 YYEKEE (reference sequence). The CDR3 loop reads CASSLGTSGSDTQYF. Variable domain in full (rest from reference TRBV5-5 and TRBJ2-3): DAGVTQSPTHLIKTRGQQVTLRCSPISGHKSVSWYQQVLGQGPQFIFQYYEKEERGRGNFPDRFSARQFPNYSSELNVNALLLGDSALYLCASSLGTSGSDTQYFGPGTRLTVL.

V is TRBV2 and J is TRBJ2-1; TCRdb's D gene call, TRBD2, goes unchecked for lack of DNA. The CDR3 totals 19 residues. Germline-derived CDR1 and CDR2 are SNHLY and FYNNEI. The CDR3 is CASSEVKGTSGLSYNEQFF.

This chain links TRBV7-8 with TRBJ2-1; TCRdb's D call, TRBD2, is unchecked because there is no DNA. Germline loops: CDR1 SGHVS, CDR2 FQNEAQ. The CDR3 loop spans 13 amino acids. The CDR3 is CASSLYGGPEQFF.

The chain combines TRBV27 with TRBJ2-1. CDR3 length: 12 amino acids. Germline V gene data show CDR1 as MNHEY and CDR2 as SMNVEV (reference sequence). The CDR3 reads CASSGWLDEQFF.

The rearrangement uses TRBV4-2 and TRBJ2-7. There are 13 residues in the CDR3. The germline V gene has CDR1 LGHNA and CDR2 YNFKEQ. The chain's CDR3 is CASSQVGALEQYF.

The chain couples TRBV28 to TRBJ2-5; the D call of TRBD2 rests on TCRdb alone, since no DNA is present to check it. This CDR3 comprises 17 residues. Germline CDR1 MDHEN, CDR2 SYDVKM. This CDR3 is CASSFDGGSLRGETQYF. The whole variable domain, filled in from reference TRBV28 and TRBJ2-5, reads DVKVTQSSRYLVKRTGEKVFLECVQDMDHENMFWYRQDPGLGLRLIYFSYDVKMKEKGDIPEGYSVSREKKERFSLILESASTNQTSMYLCASSFDGGSLRGETQYFGPGTRLLVL.

The chain joins TRBV12-3 or TRBV12-4 to TRBJ1-1. The CDR3 sequence is 15 residues long. The CDR3 is CASSRWDSGSTEAFF.

The J gene is TRBJ1-1, the V gene TRBV25-1. From germline, CDR1 is MGHDK and CDR2 SYGVNS. The CDR3 spans 14 residues. The CDR3 reads CASSSQNMNTEAFF.

The rearrangement links TRBV27 to TRBJ2-6. The CDR3 has 18 residues. From germline, CDR1 is MNHEY and CDR2 SMNVEV (reference sequence). CDR3 region: CASSSDHSLTSGANVLTF. Full variable domain (outside the CDR3, taken from reference TRBV27 and TRBJ2-6): EAQVTQNPRYLITVTGKKLTVTCSQNMNHEYMSWYRQDPGLGLRQIYYSMNVEVTDKGDVPEGYKVSRKEKRNFPLILESPSPNQTSLYFCASSSDHSLTSGANVLTFGAGSRLTVL.

This chain connects TRBV6-2 or TRBV6-3 to TRBJ1-5. The CDR3 loop spans 15 amino acids. Germline V gives CDR1 MNHEY, CDR2 SVGEGT. The CDR3 reads CASSYIQPSNQPQHF.

The genes are TRBV5-1 and TRBJ2-3. The CDR3 is 15 residues long. CDR1 SGHRS and CDR2 YFSETQ come from the germline V gene. The CDR3 sequence: CASSQRRASTDTQYF.

This chain connects TRBV5-1 to TRBJ2-1. The CDR3 length is 17 residues. CDR1 is SGHRS, CDR2 YFSETQ, per germline. The CDR3 sequence is CASSLDTAVPTYNEQFF.

The genes are TRBV27 and TRBJ2-3; TCRdb lists TRBD1, though no DNA is available to test this call. Germline V gene lookup returns CDR1 MNHEY and CDR2 SMNVEV (reference sequence). CDR3 length: 14 residues. The CDR3 loop reads CASTRTGGTDTQYF.

V and J are TRBV5-1 and TRBJ2-7; absent DNA, TCRdb's TRBD1 call cannot be checked. Germline V gene data show CDR1 as SGHRS and CDR2 as YFSETQ. The CDR3 has 15 residues. This CDR3 is CASSSGAWDLLEQYF.

The V call is TRBV7-9, the J call TRBJ2-1; with no DNA, the TCRdb D assignment of TRBD2 cannot be verified. Germline V CDR1 and CDR2: SEHNR, FQNEAQ (reference sequence). The CDR3 sequence is 15 residues long. The CDR3 reads CASSLHFSGDNEQFF. The full variable domain, with the rest looked up from reference TRBV7-9 and TRBJ2-1, is DTGVSQNPRHKITKRGQNVTFRCDPISEHNRLYWYRQTLGQGPEFLTYFQNEAQLEKSRLLSDRFSAERPKGSFSTLEIQRTEQGDSAMYLCASSLHFSGDNEQFFGPGTRLTVL.

The chain recombines TRBV19 with TRBJ2-1; the TCRdb call, TRBD2, lacks DNA for checking. The CDR3 sequence is 12 residues long. Germline assignment: CDR1 LNHDA and CDR2 SQIVND (reference sequence). This CDR3 reads CASSIGGRAQFF.

The chain couples TRBV19 to TRBJ2-1; the D gene TCRdb calls, TRBD2, cannot be checked with no DNA. The CDR3 has 18 residues. The germline V gene encodes CDR1 LNHDA and CDR2 SQIVND (reference sequence). The CDR3: CASSMGTSGSWSYNEQFF. The variable domain in full, with the rest retrieved from reference TRBV19 and TRBJ2-1, is DGGITQSPKYLFRKEGQNVTLSCEQNLNHDAMYWYRQDPGQGLRLIYYSQIVNDFQKGDIAEGYSVSREKKESFPLTVTSAQKNPTAFYLCASSMGTSGSWSYNEQFFGPGTRLTVL.

The chain employs TRBV4-1 and TRBJ2-3; TCRdb's assignment of TRBD1 cannot be checked, as there is no DNA. CDR1 and CDR2 from the germline V gene are MGHRA and YSYEKL. This CDR3 spans 16 amino acids. CDR3 in amino acids: CASSQEGTGLSDTQYF.

The chain employs TRBV6-5 and TRBJ2-2; there is no DNA to check the TCRdb D call of TRBD2. Germline values: CDR1 MNHEY, CDR2 SVGAGI. CDR3 length equals 18 residues. The CDR3 region is CASSNKRDLGSYTGELFF.

The rearrangement links TRBV27 to TRBJ2-1; lacking DNA, the TRBD1 call made by TCRdb goes unchecked. This CDR3 contains 13 residues. Germline V gene data show CDR1 as MNHEY and CDR2 as SMNVEV (reference sequence). CDR3: CASGGGPKNEQFF.

The chain links TRBV6-2 or TRBV6-3 to TRBJ1-2; TCRdb indicates TRBD1, and absent DNA this call remains unverified. From germline, CDR1 is MNHEY and CDR2 SVGEGT. This CDR3 has 14 residues. The CDR3 loop is CASSYPGQYYGYTF.

The V gene is TRBV2, the J gene TRBJ2-1; the D call from TCRdb, TRBD2, cannot be confirmed without DNA. In germline, CDR1 is SNHLY, CDR2 FYNNEI. The CDR3 extends over 15 amino acids. CDR3: CASSELAGGINEQFF.